One and the same sample provided the 30 T cell receptor beta chains below, sequenced in a study of T cells in Graves' hyperthyroidism and ophthalmopathy (dated by TCRdb to about 2019). Library preparation used multiplex PCR. For sequencing, an Illumina HiSeq 2000 was employed. The TCR beta CDR3 regions were amplified from the RNA transcripts. A first-round RT-PCR of the TCR CDR3 used the HTBI primer set with the Qiagen OneStep RT-PCR kit. TCRdb's own reprocessing of the public reads used fastp at Q25 and MiXCR and kept productive beta chains. Identical CDR3 protein sequences are pooled into one entry, listed with their most common genes and DNA. The sample yields fewer than 550,000 distinct CDR3 sequences; around 16% were counted once. Of the sample, just under 8% is held by the ten largest clones. Sequencing was performed on blood. The receptors were sampled from a woman in her late teens or twenties with Graves' hyperthyroidism.

This clonotype was found many times. In nucleotides, the CDR3 is TGTGCCAGCAGCCCAGGGGTGGGGCGGGGGGCCCGGACAGATACGCAGTATTTT. Translating gives CASSPGVGRGARTDTQYF. The V and J genes are TRBV7-2 and TRBJ2-3; the match to TRBD2 covers 8 bases. The CDR3 is made up of 18 amino acids. Germline V gene data show CDR1 as SGHTA and CDR2 as FQGNSA. Trimming took 5 bases from V and 3 from J; bases not matched to a gene: 16.

This clonotype was counted many times. V and J are TRBV11-2 and TRBJ2-1; either TRBD1 or TRBD2 may supply D (5 bases each). Germline-derived CDR1 and CDR2 are SGHAT and FQNNGV. The CDR3 contains 16 residues. Deletions cut 5 bases from V and 4 bases from J, with 18 bases between. The DNA for the CDR3 is TGTGCCAGCAGCGTGATAACGGGACGGATATACAATGAGCAGTTCTTC. It specifies CASSVITGRIYNEQFF.

The chain carries TRBV6-2 or TRBV6-3 and TRBJ1-1; 8 nucleotides agree with TRBD1. V gave up 7 bases and J gave up 5 bases; unmatched junction bases: 9. Germline values: CDR1 MNHEY, CDR2 SVGEGT. The CDR3 sequence is 14 residues long. This CDR3 reads CASKVNRGDTEAFF. The CDR3 DNA is TGTGCCAGCAAGGTGAACAGGGGGGATACTGAAGCTTTCTTT.

This chain joins TRBV7-9 and TRBJ1-6; TRBD1 might be the D (5 bases). CDR3 length equals 12 residues. CDR1 SEHNR and CDR2 FQNEAQ come from the germline V gene (reference sequence). With 2 bases removed from V and 13 bases from J, the gap between germline ends came to 9 bases. The CDR3 bases are TGTGCCAGCAGCTTATCAGGGTTCCCCCTCCACTTT. Protein product: CASSLSGFPLHF.

This clonotype appeared a few times. The chain couples TRBV5-1 to TRBJ1-5; no reliable D call. V was pared by 2 bases and J by 5 bases, with 11 bases between. Per the germline V gene, CDR1 is SGHRS and CDR2 is YFSETQ. The CDR3 is 14 residues long. The chain's CDR3 is CASSFGSRDQPQHF. The CDR3 DNA reads as TGCGCCAGCAGCTTTGGTAGTCGAGATCAGCCCCAGCATTTT.

The table lists this clonotype with many counts. V and J are TRBV9 and TRBJ2-7, with TRBD2 matching 7 bases. This CDR3 is 14 amino acids long. J gave up 1 base and V 3 bases, and 4 bases lay outside the gene matches. Germline assignment: CDR1 SGDLS and CDR2 YYNGEE. CDR3 sequence (DNA): TGTGCCAGCAGCGGAGGGGAGGGGTCCTACGAGCAGTACTTC. Translating it yields CASSGGEGSYEQYF. Together with reference TRBV9 and TRBJ2-7, the CDR3 gives the full variable domain: DSGVTQTPKHLITATGQRVTLRCSPRSGDLSVYWYQQSLDQGLQFLIQYYNGEERAKGNILERFSAQQFPDLHSELNLSSLELGDSALYFCASSGGEGSYEQYFGPGTRLTVT.

The table lists this clonotype with many counts. This sequence joins TRBV20-1 and TRBJ2-1; TRBD2 matches at 8 bases. The CDR3 is made up of 14 amino acids. Germline CDR1 and CDR2: DFQATT and SNEGSKA (reference sequence). Trimming cost V 6 bases and J 2 bases; bases outside gene matches: 6. The CDR3 sequence: CSAGGVLAYNEQFF. The CDR3, as DNA: TGCAGTGCCGGGGGGGTCTTGGCCTACAATGAGCAGTTCTTC.

This clonotype was seen repeatedly, ten times or more. This chain connects TRBV5-1 to TRBJ2-2, with D unresolved. The V gene lost 0 bases and the J gene lost 5 bases, with 11 bases spanning the gap. The CDR3 runs to 15 residues. Germline V CDR1 and CDR2: SGHRS, YFSETQ. The DNA of the CDR3 is TGCGCCAGCAGCTTGGACGGCCCTGAGACCGGGGAGCTGTTTTTT. This translates into CASSLDGPETGELFF. The variable domain in full, with the rest retrieved from reference TRBV5-1 and TRBJ2-2, is KAGVTQTPRYLIKTRGQQVTLSCSPISGHRSVSWYQQTPGQGLQFLFEYFSETQRNKGNFPGRFSGRQFSNSRSEMNVSTLELGDSALYLCASSLDGPETGELFFGEGSRLTVL.

This clonotype was seen more than once but under ten times. The genes are TRBV6-1 and TRBJ1-2, with D possibly TRBD1 on 5 matching bases. The CDR3 contains 15 residues. Trimming removed 6 bases at V and 3 bases at J, with 17 bases between. Germline-derived CDR1 and CDR2 are MNHNS and SASEGT. The CDR3 protein is CASRDRVGGDYGYTF. The CDR3 DNA sequence: TGTGCCAGCAGGGATAGGGTGGGGGGGGACTATGGCTACACCTTC.

The table lists this clonotype with many counts. The chain employs TRBV5-1 and TRBJ2-1; 8 bases map to TRBD2. Per the germline V gene, CDR1 is SGHRS and CDR2 is YFSETQ. Trimming cost V 9 bases and J 8 bases; bases outside gene matches: 13. The CDR3 totals 14 residues. The CDR3 protein is CATSSGTRAHEQFF. The CDR3 DNA reads TGCGCCACCTCCTCCGGGACTAGGGCACATGAGCAGTTCTTC.

The sample holds many counts of this clonotype. The chain uses TRBV18 and TRBJ1-4; a weak D match, TRBD1 (5 bases). Germline-derived CDR1 and CDR2 are KGHSH and LQKENI. The CDR3 is made up of 14 amino acids. Trimming removed 4 bases from V and 5 bases from J, with 11 bases in between. CDR3 sequence: CASSQDSSNEKLFF. The CDR3 DNA sequence: TGTGCCAGCTCACAAGACAGTTCCAATGAAAAACTGTTTTTT.

In this sample, this clonotype turned up many times. The chain uses TRBV12-3 or TRBV12-4 and TRBJ2-4; tentatively, D is TRBD1 (5 bases). The CDR3 covers 17 residues. Trimming took off 0 bases at V and 0 bases at J, with 12 bases between the two ends. The CDR3 DNA follows: TGTGCCAGCAGTTTAGCGGGCAGGGCGATAGCCAAAAACATTCAGTACTTC. As protein: CASSLAGRAIAKNIQYF.

This clonotype was recorded at least ten times. The genes are TRBV28 and TRBJ1-5; 7 bases are a match to TRBD1. Germline-derived CDR1 and CDR2 are MDHEN and SYDVKM. V was clipped by 6 bases and J by 4 bases; unmatched bases: 6. This CDR3 comprises 14 residues. The CDR3 protein is CASRSGTANQPQHF. CDR3 coding DNA: TGTGCCAGCAGATCCGGGACAGCAAATCAGCCCCAGCATTTT.

Ten or more counts support this clonotype. The chain has TRBV15 and TRBJ1-6; tentatively, D is TRBD1 (6 bases). The germline V and J ends were trimmed by 2 bases and 8 bases, with 10 bases remaining between them. The CDR3 totals 14 residues. Germline V gene lookup returns CDR1 LNHNV and CDR2 YYDKDF (reference sequence). The CDR3 DNA reads TGTGCCACCAGCAGACCCGGGGGCTATTCACCCCTCCACTTT. Its translation: CATSRPGGYSPLHF.

This clonotype was found many times. This chain uses TRBV7-6 with TRBJ2-7, with D possibly TRBD2 on 6 matching bases. The CDR3 runs 15 residues. The V end was cut by 0 bases, the J end by 2 bases, with 11 bases between. The V gene's germline CDR1 is SGHVS and CDR2 FNYEAQ. In nucleotides, the CDR3 is TGTGCCAGCAGCTTAGCCGCGGGGACCACCTACGAGCAGTACTTC. Residues: CASSLAAGTTYEQYF.

In this sample, this clonotype turned up many times. The chain recombines TRBV20-1 with TRBJ2-3; 8 bases fit TRBD2. The trim removed 5 bases at V and 4 bases at J, leaving 5 bases unmatched. The V gene's germline CDR1 is DFQATT and CDR2 SNEGSKA (reference sequence). The CDR3 has 13 amino acids. The CDR3 reads CSAGTRGADTQYF. The CDR3, as DNA: TGCAGTGCTGGGACTAGAGGGGCAGATACGCAGTATTTT.

This clonotype has a count of ten or more. CDR3 protein: CASSLSSGPAGNTIYF. In DNA form, the CDR3 reads TGTGCCAGCAGTTTAAGTTCAGGACCTGCTGGAAACACCATATATTTT. The chain is built from TRBV28 and TRBJ1-3; D is undetermined. V lost 2 bases to trimming and J lost 2 bases, with 13 bases between them. The CDR3 length is 16 residues. Germline CDR1 reads MDHEN; CDR2 reads SYDVKM.

Ten or more counts support this clonotype. V gene TRBV6-1 combines with J gene TRBJ2-3; 7 positions match TRBD2. Germline V gene sequence: CDR1 MNHNS, CDR2 SASEGT. The CDR3 spans 16 residues. J gave up 0 bases and V 5 bases, and 8 bases lay outside the gene matches. The CDR3 is CASSPTPGLSTDTQYF. As DNA, the CDR3 is TGTGCCAGCAGTCCCACTCCGGGACTAAGCACAGATACGCAGTATTTT.

The CDR3 DNA is TGTGCCAGCAGTCAAAAGGGGGGGCCGGTTGATGAGCAGTTCTTC. This encodes CASSQKGGPVDEQFF. The J gene is TRBJ2-1, the V gene TRBV11-2; tentatively, D is TRBD2 (7 bases). Trimming left V 6 bases short and J 8 bases short, with 20 bases between. CDR1 SGHAT and CDR2 FQNNGV come from the germline V gene. This CDR3 contains 15 residues. The variable domain in full, with the rest retrieved from reference TRBV11-2 and TRBJ2-1, is EAGVAQSPRYKIIEKRQSVAFWCNPISGHATLYWYQQILGQGPKLLIQFQNNGVVDDSQLPKDRFSAERLKGVDSTLKIQPAKLEDSAVYLCASSQKGGPVDEQFFGPGTRLTVL.

The V and J genes are TRBV6-1 and TRBJ2-7; 10 bases are shared with TRBD1. J gave up 4 bases and V 6 bases, and 9 bases lay outside the gene matches. The germline CDR1 and CDR2 sequences are MNHNS and SASEGT. The CDR3 runs to 15 residues. CDR3 in DNA: TGTGCCAGCAGCGCAGCCGGGACAGGGGCTTACGAGCAGTACTTC. Translated, it gives CASSAAGTGAYEQYF.

Concerning this clonotype: At one end the junction does not follow the germline gene, possibly because of a read error. The chain uses TRBV2 and TRBJ2-1; D is unresolved. Germline V gene lookup returns CDR1 SNHLY and CDR2 FYNNEI. This CDR3 is 15 amino acids long. The CDR3 protein is CACSTGPSSYNEQSF. The DNA of the CDR3 is TGTGCCTGCAGTACGGGCCCGAGCTCCTACAATGAGCAGTCCTTC.

The J gene is TRBJ1-5, the V gene TRBV9; 7 bases are a match to TRBD1. The CDR3 length is 15 residues. Germline assignment: CDR1 SGDLS and CDR2 YYNGEE. The V segment lost 3 bases and the J segment 3 bases; nucleotides outside the gene matches: 6. The CDR3 protein is CASSGRDSLNQPQHF. The CDR3 DNA reads as TGTGCCAGCAGCGGCCGGGACAGCCTCAATCAGCCCCAGCATTTT.

This clonotype has a handful of counts. This chain joins TRBV3-1 and TRBJ2-7; 8 nucleotides match TRBD2. V lost 6 bases, J lost 7 bases, and 11 bases stayed unmatched. The CDR3 is made up of 14 amino acids. Germline assignment: CDR1 LGHDT and CDR2 YNNKEL (reference sequence). CDR3 protein: CASSFEGTRGEQYF. The CDR3 DNA reads as TGTGCCAGCAGTTTCGAAGGGACTAGGGGGGAGCAGTACTTC.

This clonotype was seen ten or more times. The rearrangement uses TRBV7-2 and TRBJ2-1, with D possibly being TRBD2 (5 bases). This CDR3 is 14 amino acids long. The V gene's germline CDR1 is SGHTA and CDR2 FQGNSA. Trimming pared 1 base from V and 5 bases from J, leaving 9 bases between. CDR3 residues: CASSLDPGNNEQFF. CDR3 bases: TGTGCCAGCAGCTTAGACCCGGGAAACAATGAGCAGTTCTTC.

V and J are TRBV13 and TRBJ1-2; 9 nucleotides agree with TRBD1. V lost 1 base and J lost 3; bases outside the gene matches: 21. The CDR3 covers 21 residues. Germline CDR1 reads PRHDT; CDR2 reads FYEKMQ (reference sequence). CDR3 residues: CASSLVGTGSEPPDVHYGYTF. The CDR3, as DNA: TGTGCCAGCAGCTTAGTAGGGACAGGGTCGGAGCCGCCGGACGTACACTATGGCTACACCTTC.

This clonotype was picked up many times. This chain uses TRBV20-1 with TRBJ2-3, with 9 nucleotides matching TRBD2. The CDR3 contains 14 residues. Germline V CDR1 and CDR2: DFQATT, SNEGSKA (reference sequence). Trimming cost V 3 bases and J 5 bases; bases outside gene matches: 6. DNA for the CDR3: TGCAGTGCTAGTGATAGCGGGAGTATAGATACGCAGTATTTT. As protein: CSASDSGSIDTQYF.

The genes are TRBV20-1 and TRBJ2-7; 9 bases match TRBD2. Germline CDR1 is DFQATT and CDR2 is SNEGSKA (reference sequence). With 2 bases clipped from V and 6 bases from J, the junction kept 11 bases outside the gene matches. The CDR3 runs to 15 residues. CDR3 protein: CSARPGAGGRSEQYF. The CDR3 DNA sequence: TGCAGTGCTAGACCGGGGGCGGGGGGGCGAAGCGAGCAGTACTTC.

The chain combines TRBV4-1 with TRBJ2-4, with D unresolved. The length of the CDR3 is 13 residues. Per the germline V gene, CDR1 is MGHRA and CDR2 is YSYEKL. With 3 bases removed from V and 7 bases from J, the gap between germline ends came to 10 bases. CDR3: CASSQAGSNIQYF. The CDR3 DNA is TGCGCCAGCAGCCAGGCCGGGTCGAACATTCAGTACTTC.

The chain combines TRBV27 with TRBJ2-7; TRBD2 aligns across 13 bases. This CDR3 has 16 residues. The J segment lost 5 bases and the V segment lost 5 bases, leaving 9 bases of the junction unmatched. Germline CDR1 is MNHEY and CDR2 is SMNVEV (reference sequence). This CDR3 is CASSIRLAGGGDEQYF. In nucleotides, the CDR3 is TGTGCCAGCAGTATTCGACTAGCGGGGGGTGGGGACGAGCAGTACTTC.

This chain links TRBV11-2 with TRBJ1-4; TRBD1 agrees at 10 bases. The CDR3 totals 16 residues. In germline, CDR1 is SGHAT, CDR2 FQNNGV. J gave up 5 bases and V 3 bases, and 6 bases lay outside the gene matches. CDR3 amino acids: CASSFLKGQGNEKLFF. As DNA, the CDR3 is TGTGCCAGCAGCTTCCTAAAGGGACAGGGGAATGAAAAACTGTTTTTT.